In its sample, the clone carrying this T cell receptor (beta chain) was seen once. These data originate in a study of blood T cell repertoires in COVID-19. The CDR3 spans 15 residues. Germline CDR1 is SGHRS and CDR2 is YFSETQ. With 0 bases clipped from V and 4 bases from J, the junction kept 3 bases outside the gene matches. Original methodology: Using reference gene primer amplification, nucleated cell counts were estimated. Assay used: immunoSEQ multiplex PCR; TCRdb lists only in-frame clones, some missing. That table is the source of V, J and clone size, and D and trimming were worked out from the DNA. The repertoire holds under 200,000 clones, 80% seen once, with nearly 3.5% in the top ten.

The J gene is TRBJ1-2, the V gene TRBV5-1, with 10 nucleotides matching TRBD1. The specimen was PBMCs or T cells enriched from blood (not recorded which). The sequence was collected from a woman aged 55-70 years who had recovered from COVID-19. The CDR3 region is CASSLETGGVYGYTF. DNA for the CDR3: TGCGCCAGCAGCTTGGAGACAGGGGGCGTCTATGGCTACACCTTC.